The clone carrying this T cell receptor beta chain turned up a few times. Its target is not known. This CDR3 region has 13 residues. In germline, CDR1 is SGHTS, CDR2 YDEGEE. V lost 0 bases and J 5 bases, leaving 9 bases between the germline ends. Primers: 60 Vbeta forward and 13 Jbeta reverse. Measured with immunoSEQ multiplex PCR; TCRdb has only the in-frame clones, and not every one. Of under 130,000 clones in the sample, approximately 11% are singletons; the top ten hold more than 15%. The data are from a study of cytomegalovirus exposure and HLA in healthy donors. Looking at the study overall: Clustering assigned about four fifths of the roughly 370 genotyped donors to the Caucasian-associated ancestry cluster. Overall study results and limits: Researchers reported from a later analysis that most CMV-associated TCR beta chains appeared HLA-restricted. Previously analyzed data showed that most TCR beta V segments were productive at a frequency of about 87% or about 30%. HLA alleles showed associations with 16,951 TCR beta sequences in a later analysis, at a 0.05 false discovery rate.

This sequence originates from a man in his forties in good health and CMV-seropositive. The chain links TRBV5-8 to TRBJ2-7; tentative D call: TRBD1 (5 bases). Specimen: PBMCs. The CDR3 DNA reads TGTGCCAGCAGCTTGGATGGGGCCAACGAGCAGTACTTC. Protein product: CASSLDGANEQYF.